The present entry profiles one T cell receptor beta chain with its context. The entry originates in a study of blood T cell repertoires in COVID-19. Study processing details: The assay estimated nucleated cells by amplifying reference gene primers. Sequencing was performed with immunoSEQ multiplex PCR; in TCRdb, only in-frame clones are kept and a portion is missing. The DNA gave D and trimming, while V, J and clone size come from that table. The sample records roughly 300,000 clones, roughly 90% being singletons. This CDR3 contains 14 residues. Germline V gene sequence: CDR1 MDHEN, CDR2 SYDVKM. The V gene lost 9 bases and the J gene lost 1 base, with 15 bases spanning the gap.

The specimen was peripheral blood. This rearrangement joins TRBV28 to TRBJ1-1; tentatively, D is TRBD1 (5 bases). The sequence was collected from a woman in her twenties or thirties with COVID-19, enrolled during active disease. The CDR3: CASGPGGSNTEAFF. The CDR3 region has the DNA TGTGCCAGTGGACCGGGGGGTTCGAACACTGAAGCTTTCTTT.